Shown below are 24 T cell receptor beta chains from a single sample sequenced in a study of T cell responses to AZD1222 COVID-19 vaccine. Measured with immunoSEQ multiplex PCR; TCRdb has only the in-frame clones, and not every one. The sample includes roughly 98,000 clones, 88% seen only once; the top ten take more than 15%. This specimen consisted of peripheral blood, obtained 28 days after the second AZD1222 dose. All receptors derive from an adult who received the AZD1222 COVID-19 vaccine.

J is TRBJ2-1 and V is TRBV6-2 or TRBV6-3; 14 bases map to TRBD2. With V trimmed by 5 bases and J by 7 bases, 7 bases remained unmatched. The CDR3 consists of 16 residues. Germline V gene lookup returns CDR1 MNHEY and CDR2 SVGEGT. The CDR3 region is CASSRGGTSGSNEQFF. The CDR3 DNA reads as TGTGCCAGCAGTAGGGGCGGGACTAGCGGGAGTAATGAGCAGTTCTTC.

CDR3 DNA: TGTGCCAGCAGTTACGGGACGGGGCGGGATCAGCCCCAGCATTTT. Amino acids: CASSYGTGRDQPQHF. The chain carries TRBV6-5 and TRBJ1-5; D possibly corresponds to TRBD1 (5 bases). The ends were cut back, 2 bases at V and 5 bases at J, with 13 bases in the middle. Germline V gene lookup returns CDR1 MNHEY and CDR2 SVGAGI. This CDR3 has 15 amino acids.

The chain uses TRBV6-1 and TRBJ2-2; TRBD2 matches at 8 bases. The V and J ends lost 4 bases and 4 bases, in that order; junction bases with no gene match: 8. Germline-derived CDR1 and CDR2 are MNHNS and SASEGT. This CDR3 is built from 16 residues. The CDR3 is CASSVREGLGTGELFF. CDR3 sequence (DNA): TGTGCCAGCAGTGTTCGGGAGGGCCTAGGCACCGGGGAGCTGTTTTTT.

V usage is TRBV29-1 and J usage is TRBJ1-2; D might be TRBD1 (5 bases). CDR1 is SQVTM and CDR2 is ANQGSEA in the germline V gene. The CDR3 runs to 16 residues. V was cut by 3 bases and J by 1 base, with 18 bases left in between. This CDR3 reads CSVDGVGPIFNYGYTF. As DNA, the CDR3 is TGCAGCGTTGATGGGGTGGGGCCGATATTTAACTATGGCTACACCTTC.

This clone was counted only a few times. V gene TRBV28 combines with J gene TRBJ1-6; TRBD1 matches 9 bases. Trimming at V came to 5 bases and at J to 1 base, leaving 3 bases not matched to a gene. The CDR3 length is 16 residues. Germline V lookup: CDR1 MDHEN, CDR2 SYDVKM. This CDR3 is CASSAGTGSYNSPLHF. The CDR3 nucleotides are TGTGCCAGCAGTGCCGGGACAGGGTCCTATAATTCACCCCTCCACTTT.

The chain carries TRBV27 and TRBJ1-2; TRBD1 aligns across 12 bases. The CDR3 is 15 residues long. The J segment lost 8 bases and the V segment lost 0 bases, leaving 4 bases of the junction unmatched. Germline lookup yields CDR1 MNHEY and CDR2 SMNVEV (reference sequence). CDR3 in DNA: TGTGCCAGCAGTTTATCGGGACAGGGGGCGCGAGGCTACACCTTC. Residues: CASSLSGQGARGYTF.

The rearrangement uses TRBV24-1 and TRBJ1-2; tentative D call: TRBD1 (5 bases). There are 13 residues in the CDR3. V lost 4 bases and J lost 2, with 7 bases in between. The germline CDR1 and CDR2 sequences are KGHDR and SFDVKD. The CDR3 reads CATSETGNYGYTF. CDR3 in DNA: TGTGCCACCAGTGAAACAGGCAACTATGGCTACACCTTC.

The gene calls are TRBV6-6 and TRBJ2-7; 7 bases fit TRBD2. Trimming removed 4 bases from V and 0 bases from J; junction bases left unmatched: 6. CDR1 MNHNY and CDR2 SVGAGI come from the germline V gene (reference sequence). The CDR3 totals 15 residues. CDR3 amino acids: CASSLAGTNSYEQYF. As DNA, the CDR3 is TGTGCCAGCAGTTTGGCTGGGACTAACTCCTACGAGCAGTACTTC.

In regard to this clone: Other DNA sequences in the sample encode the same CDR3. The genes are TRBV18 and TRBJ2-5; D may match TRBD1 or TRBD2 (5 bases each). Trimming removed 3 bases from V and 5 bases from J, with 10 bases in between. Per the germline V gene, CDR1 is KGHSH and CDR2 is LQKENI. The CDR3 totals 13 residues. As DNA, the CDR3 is TGTGCCAGCTCACCGGGGGTGGAGGAGACCCAGTACTTC. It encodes CASSPGVEETQYF.

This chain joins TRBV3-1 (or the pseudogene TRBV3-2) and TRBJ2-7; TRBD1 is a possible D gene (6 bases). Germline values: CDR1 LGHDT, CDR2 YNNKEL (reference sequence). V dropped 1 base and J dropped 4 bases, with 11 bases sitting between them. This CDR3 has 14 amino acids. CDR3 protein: CASSQAPDRYEQYF. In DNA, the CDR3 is TGTGCCAGCAGCCAAGCCCCCGACAGGTACGAGCAGTACTTC.

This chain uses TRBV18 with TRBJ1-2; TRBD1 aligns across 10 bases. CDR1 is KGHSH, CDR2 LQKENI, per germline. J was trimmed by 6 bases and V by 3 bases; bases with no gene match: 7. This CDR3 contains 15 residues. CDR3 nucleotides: TGTGCCAGCTCACCGCCGGGGACAGGGGTGGATGGCTACACCTTC. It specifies CASSPPGTGVDGYTF.

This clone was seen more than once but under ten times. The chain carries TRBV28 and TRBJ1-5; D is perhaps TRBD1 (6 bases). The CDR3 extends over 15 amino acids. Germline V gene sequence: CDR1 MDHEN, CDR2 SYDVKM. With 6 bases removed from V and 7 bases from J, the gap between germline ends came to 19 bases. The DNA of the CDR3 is TGTGCCAGCAGCGTCTCCCGGGGGGCGCAGCAGCCCCAGCATTTT. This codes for CASSVSRGAQQPQHF.

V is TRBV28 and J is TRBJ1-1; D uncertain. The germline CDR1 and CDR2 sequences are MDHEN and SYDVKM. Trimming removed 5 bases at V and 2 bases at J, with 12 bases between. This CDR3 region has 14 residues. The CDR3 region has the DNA TGTGCCAGCAGTCCCCTTTCGGTTAACACTGAAGCTTTCTTT. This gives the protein CASSPLSVNTEAFF.

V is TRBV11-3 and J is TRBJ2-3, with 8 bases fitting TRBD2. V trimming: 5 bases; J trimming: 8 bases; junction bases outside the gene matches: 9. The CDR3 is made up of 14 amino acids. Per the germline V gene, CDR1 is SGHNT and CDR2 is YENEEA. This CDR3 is CASSLSGRQGTQYF. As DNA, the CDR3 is TGTGCCAGCAGCCTCAGCGGGAGACAAGGTACGCAGTATTTT.

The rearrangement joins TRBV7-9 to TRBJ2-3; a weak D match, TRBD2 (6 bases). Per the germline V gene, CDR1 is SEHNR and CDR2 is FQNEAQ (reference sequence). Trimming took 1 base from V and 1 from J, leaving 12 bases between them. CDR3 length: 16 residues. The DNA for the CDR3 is TGTGCCAGCAGCTTAGGGTTCCCGGGAGGCACAGATACGCAGTATTTT. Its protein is CASSLGFPGGTDTQYF.

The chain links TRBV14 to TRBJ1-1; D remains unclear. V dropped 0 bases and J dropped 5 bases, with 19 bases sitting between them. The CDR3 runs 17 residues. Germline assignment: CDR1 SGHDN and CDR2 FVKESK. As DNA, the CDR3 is TGTGCCAGCAGCCAAGACAGGTACAGAAGGGTATGGACTGAAGCTTTCTTT. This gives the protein CASSQDRYRRVWTEAFF.

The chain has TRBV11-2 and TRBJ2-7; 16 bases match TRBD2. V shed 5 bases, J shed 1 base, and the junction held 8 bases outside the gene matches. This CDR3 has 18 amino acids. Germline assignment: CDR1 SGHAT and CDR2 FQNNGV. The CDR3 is CASSPTGTSGRGSYEQYF. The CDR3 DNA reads TGTGCCAGCAGCCCCACCGGGACTAGCGGGAGGGGTTCCTACGAGCAGTACTTC. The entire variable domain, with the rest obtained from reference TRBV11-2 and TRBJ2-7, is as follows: EAGVAQSPRYKIIEKRQSVAFWCNPISGHATLYWYQQILGQGPKLLIQFQNNGVVDDSQLPKDRFSAERLKGVDSTLKIQPAKLEDSAVYLCASSPTGTSGRGSYEQYFGPGTRLTVT.

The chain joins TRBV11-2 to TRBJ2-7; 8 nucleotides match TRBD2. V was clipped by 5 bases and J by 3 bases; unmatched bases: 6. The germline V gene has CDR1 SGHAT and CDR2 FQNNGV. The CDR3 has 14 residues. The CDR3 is CASSTGTSYYEQYF. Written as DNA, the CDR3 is TGTGCCAGCAGCACCGGGACTAGTTACTACGAGCAGTACTTC.

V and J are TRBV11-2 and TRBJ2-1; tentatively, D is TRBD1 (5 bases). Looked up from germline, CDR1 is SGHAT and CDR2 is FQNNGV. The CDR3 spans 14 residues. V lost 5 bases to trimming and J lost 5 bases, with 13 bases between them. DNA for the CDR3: TGTGCCAGCAGCCAGACGCAGGGCAACAATGAGCAGTTCTTC. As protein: CASSQTQGNNEQFF.

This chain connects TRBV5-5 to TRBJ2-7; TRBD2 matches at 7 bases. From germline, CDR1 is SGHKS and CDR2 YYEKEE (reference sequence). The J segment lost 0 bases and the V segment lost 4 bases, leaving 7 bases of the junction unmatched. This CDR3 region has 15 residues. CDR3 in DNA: TGTGCCAGCAGCCGCGGGAGTCTGAACTCCTACGAGCAGTACTTC. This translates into CASSRGSLNSYEQYF. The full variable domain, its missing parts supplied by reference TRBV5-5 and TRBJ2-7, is DAGVTQSPTHLIKTRGQQVTLRCSPISGHKSVSWYQQVLGQGPQFIFQYYEKEERGRGNFPDRFSARQFPNYSSELNVNALLLGDSALYLCASSRGSLNSYEQYFGPGTRLTVT.

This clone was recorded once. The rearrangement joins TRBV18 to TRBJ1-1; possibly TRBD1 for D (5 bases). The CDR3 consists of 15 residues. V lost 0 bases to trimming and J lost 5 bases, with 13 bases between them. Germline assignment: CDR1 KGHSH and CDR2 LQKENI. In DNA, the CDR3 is TGTGCCAGCTCACCACCATTGGGGGATGTAACTGAAGCTTTCTTT. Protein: CASSPPLGDVTEAFF.

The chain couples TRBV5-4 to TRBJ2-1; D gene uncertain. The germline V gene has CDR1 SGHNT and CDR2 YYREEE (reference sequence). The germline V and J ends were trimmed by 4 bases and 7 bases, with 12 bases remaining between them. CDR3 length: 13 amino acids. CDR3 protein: CASSHPLLNEQFF. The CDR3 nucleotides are TGTGCCAGCAGCCACCCACTATTGAATGAGCAGTTCTTC. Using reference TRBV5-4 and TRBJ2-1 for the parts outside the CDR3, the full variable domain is ETGVTQSPTHLIKTRGQQVTLRCSSQSGHNTVSWYQQALGQGPQFIFQYYREEENGRGNFPPRFSGLQFPNYSSELNVNALELDDSALYLCASSHPLLNEQFFGPGTRLTVL.

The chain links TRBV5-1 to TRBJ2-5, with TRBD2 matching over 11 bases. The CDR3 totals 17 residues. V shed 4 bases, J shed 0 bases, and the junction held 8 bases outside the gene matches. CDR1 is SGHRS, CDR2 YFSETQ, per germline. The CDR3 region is CASSPTSGNRYQETQYF. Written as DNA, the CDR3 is TGCGCCAGCAGCCCGACTAGCGGGAATAGGTACCAAGAGACCCAGTACTTC.

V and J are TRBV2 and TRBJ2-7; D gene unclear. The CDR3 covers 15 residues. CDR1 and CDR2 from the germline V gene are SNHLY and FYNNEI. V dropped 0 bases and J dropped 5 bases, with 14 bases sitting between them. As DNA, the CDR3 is TGTGCCAGCAGTGAAGCTGGCGGTGTCTCGAACGAGCAGTACTTC. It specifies CASSEAGGVSNEQYF. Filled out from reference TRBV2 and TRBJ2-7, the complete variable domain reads EPEVTQTPSHQVTQMGQEVILRCVPISNHLYFYWYRQILGQKVEFLVSFYNNEISEKSEIFDDQFSVERPDGSNFTLKIRSTKLEDSAMYFCASSEAGGVSNEQYFGPGTRLTVT.